The entry that follows covers one T cell receptor beta chain sequence. The antigen is not known. This entry belongs to a study of CD8+CD57+ T cells in acquired aplastic anemia. Genomic DNA, serving as template, underwent TCR beta VDJ and CDR3 profiling. TCRdb analysed the reads with MiXCR anew, one entry per CDR3 protein. In the table there are some 200,000 distinct CDR3 sequences, 30% to 40% of which are singletons. CDR1 DFQATT and CDR2 SNEGSKA come from the germline V gene (reference sequence). The V end was cut by 5 bases, the J end by 9 bases, with 14 bases between. The length of the CDR3 is 12 residues. General study points: Patients and controls shared 25 to 35 CD8+ CDR3 sequences, which appeared highly expressed in patients and within their immunodominant clones.

The gene calls are TRBV20-1 and TRBJ1-5; maybe TRBD1 (5 bases). The receptor was derived from a human donor in good health, serving as a control. The sequencing input was sorted CD4+, CD8+, or CD8+CD57+ T cells (not recorded which) from PBMCs. The DNA for the CDR3 is TGCAGTGCTGGACCGGGGGACGGGCCCCAGCATTTT. This translates into CSAGPGDGPQHF.